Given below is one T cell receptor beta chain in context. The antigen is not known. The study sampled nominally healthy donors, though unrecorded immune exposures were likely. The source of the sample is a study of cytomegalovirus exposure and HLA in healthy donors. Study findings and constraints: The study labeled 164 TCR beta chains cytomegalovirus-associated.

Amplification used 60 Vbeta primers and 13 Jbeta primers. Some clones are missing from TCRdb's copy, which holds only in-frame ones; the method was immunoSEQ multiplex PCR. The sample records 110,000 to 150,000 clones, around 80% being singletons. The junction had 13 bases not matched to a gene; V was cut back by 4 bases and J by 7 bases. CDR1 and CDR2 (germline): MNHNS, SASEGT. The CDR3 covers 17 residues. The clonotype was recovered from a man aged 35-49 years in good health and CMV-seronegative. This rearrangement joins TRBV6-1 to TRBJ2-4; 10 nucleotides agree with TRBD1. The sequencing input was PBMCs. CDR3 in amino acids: CASSAGTGARMVNIQYF. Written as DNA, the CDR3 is TGTGCCAGCAGTGCCGGGACAGGGGCTCGGATGGTGAACATTCAGTACTTC.